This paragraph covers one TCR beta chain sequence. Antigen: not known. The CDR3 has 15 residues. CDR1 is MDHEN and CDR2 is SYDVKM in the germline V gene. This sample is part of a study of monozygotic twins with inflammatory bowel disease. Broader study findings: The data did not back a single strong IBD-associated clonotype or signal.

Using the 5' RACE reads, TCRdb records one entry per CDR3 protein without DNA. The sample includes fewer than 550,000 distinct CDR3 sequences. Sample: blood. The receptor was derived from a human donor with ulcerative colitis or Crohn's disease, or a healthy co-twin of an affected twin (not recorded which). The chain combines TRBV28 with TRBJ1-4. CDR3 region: CASSFPALGNEKLFF.